A single sample gave rise to the 24 T cell receptor beta chains below, sequenced in a study of cytomegalovirus exposure and HLA in healthy donors (dated by TCRdb to about 2017). Library creation used the immunoSEQ multiplex PCR assay. The multiplex PCR relied on a mix of 60 forward primers for TCR Vbeta segments and 13 reverse primers for TCR Jbeta segments. This is the immuneACCESS table as TCRdb keeps it, with only in-frame sequences that have V and J called. A part of the clones is gone; compared with another copy, unresolved V genes explain less than half, and the rest is unexplained. Present in this sample are approximately 150,000 clones, 80% to 85% of which were seen just once. The ten largest account for less than 3.5% of the sample. Sequencing was done on a sample of PBMCs. The receptors were sampled from a woman aged 25-40 years in good health and CMV-seronegative.

V and J are TRBV19 and TRBJ1-5; 9 nucleotides match TRBD1. Germline V gene data show CDR1 as LNHDA and CDR2 as SQIVND (reference sequence). The CDR3 is 14 residues long. The J segment lost 4 bases and the V segment lost 8 bases, leaving 6 bases of the junction unmatched. The CDR3 DNA follows: TGTGCCAGTTCCCCCGGGACAGGGAATCAGCCCCAGCATTTT. Translating it yields CASSPGTGNQPQHF.

V is TRBV5-1 and J is TRBJ2-1; 7 bases line up with TRBD1. The CDR3 is 14 residues long. Trimming took 5 bases from V and 7 from J; bases not matched to a gene: 9. Germline CDR1 and CDR2: SGHRS and YFSETQ. CDR3 region: CASRLTGIENEQFF. CDR3 in DNA: TGCGCCAGCAGGTTGACAGGGATCGAGAATGAGCAGTTCTTC.

Here the CDR3 DNA reads TGTGCCAGCAGTGTGGGACAGGGCTCTGGAAACACCATATATTTT. Amino acid sequence: CASSVGQGSGNTIYF. The V and J genes are TRBV25-1 and TRBJ1-3, with TRBD1 matching 9 bases. The length of the CDR3 is 15 residues. Germline V CDR1 and CDR2: MGHDK, SYGVNS. V shed 4 bases, J shed 0 bases, and the junction held 1 base outside the gene matches.

The rearrangement uses TRBV19 and TRBJ1-1; possibly TRBD1 for D (5 bases). Germline loops: CDR1 LNHDA, CDR2 SQIVND (reference sequence). The V and J ends lost 6 bases and 10 bases respectively, with 24 bases between them. The length of the CDR3 is 15 residues. In DNA, the CDR3 is TGTGCCAGTAGCGGGACCGTCGGGGGGTTATTGGGAGCTTTCTTT. Its translation: CASSGTVGGLLGAFF. Complete variable domain (other parts from reference TRBV19 and TRBJ1-1): DGGITQSPKYLFRKEGQNVTLSCEQNLNHDAMYWYRQDPGQGLRLIYYSQIVNDFQKGDIAEGYSVSREKKESFPLTVTSAQKNPTAFYLCASSGTVGGLLGAFFGQGTRLTVV.

The chain has TRBV28 and TRBJ1-1; D remains ambiguous. The V and J ends lost 3 bases and 2 bases respectively, with 19 bases between them. This CDR3 is 17 amino acids long. CDR1 and CDR2 (germline): MDHEN, SYDVKM. DNA of the CDR3: TGTGCCAGCAGTTTCGACTACTCTGTGGGCGGCAACACTGAAGCTTTCTTT. Translated: CASSFDYSVGGNTEAFF.

The rearrangement links TRBV29-1 to TRBJ2-1; 11 bases map to TRBD2. The CDR3 is 12 residues long. Trimming at V came to 3 bases and at J to 8 bases, leaving 0 bases not matched to a gene. Germline V gene data show CDR1 as SQVTM and CDR2 as ANQGSEA. CDR3 region: CSVEGLADEQFF. DNA for the CDR3: TGCAGCGTTGAGGGACTAGCGGATGAGCAGTTCTTC.

This clone was observed a handful of times. V is TRBV10-2 and J is TRBJ2-7; 13 bases align to TRBD2. CDR1 and CDR2 from the germline V gene are WSHSY and SAAADI. V shed 6 bases and J 3 bases; nucleotides not matched to a gene: 2. The CDR3 loop spans 14 amino acids. The CDR3 loop is CASSRTSGGYEQYF. In nucleotides, the CDR3 is TGCGCCAGCAGCAGGACTAGCGGGGGCTACGAGCAGTACTTC.

This clone was picked up one time. Additional DNA sequences in this sample encode the identical CDR3. This sequence joins TRBV18 and TRBJ1-5, with TRBD1 matching 10 bases. Germline values: CDR1 KGHSH, CDR2 LQKENI. The CDR3 is made up of 17 amino acids. V shed 3 bases and J 2 bases; nucleotides not matched to a gene: 7. CDR3 region: CASSPTTGGRGNQPQHF. The CDR3 region has the DNA TGTGCCAGCTCACCCACGACAGGGGGCAGGGGCAATCAGCCCCAGCATTTT. Looking up the rest from reference TRBV18 and TRBJ1-5 gives the full variable domain: NAGVMQNPRHLVRRRGQEARLRCSPMKGHSHVYWYRQLPEEGLKFMVYLQKENIIDESGMPKERFSAEFPKEGPSILRIQQVVRGDSAAYFCASSPTTGGRGNQPQHFGDGTRLSIL.

Written as DNA, the CDR3 is TGTGCCAGCAGCTTGGCCAAGGGTTCTGGAGGTGGCTACACCTTC. Its protein is CASSLAKGSGGGYTF. The chain links TRBV5-4 to TRBJ1-2; D is uncertain. The CDR3 totals 15 residues. Germline V gives CDR1 SGHNT, CDR2 YYREEE (reference sequence). V was pared by 0 bases and J by 7 bases, with 16 bases between.

V gene TRBV6-4 combines with J gene TRBJ2-2; D is ambiguous. Germline CDR1 is MRHNA and CDR2 is SNTAGT. Trimming cost V 0 bases and J 5 bases, with 7 bases left between them. This CDR3 has 14 amino acids. This CDR3 is CASSDSWATGELFF. CDR3 coding DNA: TGTGCCAGCAGTGACTCGTGGGCAACCGGGGAGCTGTTTTTT.

The V and J genes are TRBV4-3 and TRBJ1-2; D may be TRBD1 (6 bases). Per germline, CDR1 LGHNA and CDR2 YSLEER. The CDR3 runs to 15 residues. The V end was cut by 0 bases, the J end by 5 bases, with 13 bases between. Here the CDR3 DNA reads TGCGCCAGCAGCCAAGATCAGGGGATGGGGTATGGCTACACCTTC. It is translated as CASSQDQGMGYGYTF.

This rearrangement joins TRBV7-9 to TRBJ2-3; 7 bases map to TRBD1. V gave up 6 bases and J gave up 0 bases; unmatched junction bases: 12. The CDR3 has 17 amino acids. Germline CDR1 is SEHNR and CDR2 is FQNEAQ (reference sequence). In DNA form, the CDR3 reads TGTGCCAGCAGTTTTAGGACGACAGGGCCTAGCACAGATACGCAGTATTTT. Amino acids: CASSFRTTGPSTDTQYF.

The V and J genes are TRBV27 and TRBJ2-7, with TRBD2 identical over 7 bases. This CDR3 has 16 residues. Looked up from germline, CDR1 is MNHEY and CDR2 is SMNVEV (reference sequence). V gave up 5 bases and J gave up 5 bases; unmatched junction bases: 15. The CDR3 loop is CASSPPMRERLHEQYF. CDR3 nucleotides: TGTGCCAGCAGTCCCCCCATGCGGGAGCGTCTCCACGAGCAGTACTTC.

CDR3 region: CASSQVLYNEQFF. CDR3 coding DNA: TGTGCCAGCAGCCAAGTCCTATACAATGAGCAGTTCTTC. The chain is built from TRBV14 and TRBJ2-1; D is unclear. CDR1 SGHDN and CDR2 FVKESK come from the germline V gene. Trimming shortened V by 1 base and J by 4 bases, and 5 bases separated the two germline ends. The CDR3 has 13 amino acids. The full variable domain, in which reference TRBV14 and TRBJ2-1 provide the parts outside the CDR3, is EAGVTQFPSHSVIEKGQTVTLRCDPISGHDNLYWYRRVMGKEIKFLLHFVKESKQDESGMPNNRFLAERTGGTYSTLKVQPAELEDSGVYFCASSQVLYNEQFFGPGTRLTVL.

J is TRBJ2-7 and V is TRBV10-3; 7 bases map to TRBD1. The germline V gene encodes CDR1 ENHRY and CDR2 SYGVKD. Trimming took 8 bases from V and 0 from J; bases not matched to a gene: 4. CDR3 length: 13 amino acids. CDR3 bases: TGTGCCATCGGGGCAGGGGGCTCCTACGAGCAGTACTTC. As protein: CAIGAGGSYEQYF.

The chain recombines TRBV5-8 with TRBJ1-1; 9 nucleotides agree with TRBD1. CDR1 SGHTS and CDR2 YDEGEE come from the germline V gene. This CDR3 is built from 13 residues. V gave up 4 bases and J gave up 4 bases; unmatched junction bases: 2. Written as DNA, the CDR3 is TGTGCCAGCAGCACAGGGGGCAGCACTGAAGCTTTCTTT. Its translation: CASSTGGSTEAFF.

This clone was counted once. The gene calls are TRBV19 and TRBJ2-7, with 10 nucleotides matching TRBD1. CDR3 size: 14 residues. Per the germline V gene, CDR1 is LNHDA and CDR2 is SQIVND (reference sequence). Trimming took 5 bases from V and 2 from J; bases not matched to a gene: 3. This chain's CDR3 is CASSGGTGAYEQYF. CDR3 bases: TGTGCCAGTAGTGGCGGGACAGGGGCCTACGAGCAGTACTTC.

This clone is a singleton in its sample. V is TRBV6-5 and J is TRBJ2-1, with D tentatively TRBD1 (5 bases). CDR1 and CDR2 from the germline V gene are MNHEY and SVGAGI. This CDR3 spans 15 amino acids. Trimming stripped 0 bases from V and 1 base from J, with 7 bases between. The CDR3 spells CASSYSAGSYNEQFF. CDR3 nucleotide sequence: TGTGCCAGCAGTTACTCGGCAGGGTCCTACAATGAGCAGTTCTTC.

V is TRBV20-1 and J is TRBJ2-5; D unresolved. CDR3 length: 11 amino acids. V lost 6 bases and J lost 4, with 9 bases in between. Germline CDR1 DFQATT, CDR2 SNEGSKA (reference sequence). The CDR3 sequence: CSAGVTETQYF. The CDR3 nucleotides read TGCAGTGCGGGCGTGACAGAGACCCAGTACTTC.

J is TRBJ2-7 and V is TRBV29-1; TRBD2 agrees at 12 bases. The V gene end was trimmed by 6 bases and the J gene end by 2 bases; junction bases not matched to a gene: 5. Germline CDR1 is SQVTM and CDR2 is ANQGSEA. The CDR3 contains 14 residues. CDR3 sequence reads: CSVQTSGGTYEQYF. In DNA form, the CDR3 reads TGCAGCGTACAGACTAGCGGGGGTACCTACGAGCAGTACTTC.

The chain links TRBV20-1 to TRBJ2-5; 9 bases fit TRBD2. CDR1 is DFQATT and CDR2 is SNEGSKA in the germline V gene (reference sequence). V shed 7 bases and J 11 bases; nucleotides not matched to a gene: 2. CDR3 size: 9 residues. The CDR3 reads CSVLAGQYF. The CDR3 DNA is TGCAGTGTCCTAGCGGGGCAGTACTTC.

V gene TRBV29-1 combines with J gene TRBJ2-5, with TRBD2 as a possible D gene (7 bases). The germline CDR1 and CDR2 sequences are SQVTM and ANQGSEA. V dropped 4 bases and J dropped 1 base, with 10 bases sitting between them. The CDR3 spans 13 residues. CDR3 residues: CSVGGGSQETQYF. CDR3 coding DNA: TGCAGCGTTGGGGGGGGCAGCCAAGAGACCCAGTACTTC.

The chain links TRBV5-4 to TRBJ2-3; D gene unclear. The CDR3 has 13 residues. Deletions cut 0 bases from V and 5 bases from J, with 7 bases between. Per germline, CDR1 SGHNT and CDR2 YYREEE (reference sequence). In nucleotides, the CDR3 is TGTGCCAGCAGCTTGGGCCAGGAAGATACGCAGTATTTT. Translation: CASSLGQEDTQYF.

There are a few counts of this clone. V gene TRBV5-6 combines with J gene TRBJ2-7; weak D call: TRBD1 (6 bases). Germline V CDR1 and CDR2: SGHDT, YYEEEE. This CDR3 comprises 16 residues. The germline V and J ends were trimmed by 4 bases and 5 bases, with 22 bases remaining between them. CDR3 amino acids: CASSNWGTILPHEQYF. The CDR3 nucleotides are TGTGCCAGCAGCAACTGGGGGACAATTCTTCCCCACGAGCAGTACTTC.